The rows below give T cell receptor beta chains drawn from one sample of a study of CD8 T cells in Susac syndrome. A single record per CDR3 protein comes from TCRdb applying MiXCR to the immunoSEQ multiplex PCR reads. The sample holds about 240,000 distinct CDR3 sequences, 90% to 96% seen once. The sequenced sample was CD4+ T cells from PBMCs. These receptors originate from a human donor with Susac syndrome. CDR3s include the opening cysteine and the closing phenylalanine or tryptophan. Fields, in order: CDR3 protein, CDR3 DNA, clone size, D gene, V gene, J gene. D genes are given only for firm matches. Not every row has a clone size; where given, it reads once, few, many or a size class.

cdr3_aa: CSASSGTSTYEQYF
cdr3_nt: TGCAGTGCTTCTAGCGGAACCAGTACCTACGAGCAGTACTTC
clone_size: -
d_call: TRBD2
v_call: TRBV20-1
j_call: TRBJ2-7

cdr3_aa: CASSPRASNSNEQFF
cdr3_nt: TGTGCTAGCAGCCCCCGGGCCTCAAATTCCAATGAGCAGTTCTTC
clone_size: -
d_call: -
v_call: TRBV7-7
j_call: TRBJ2-1

cdr3_aa: CSVEGRLHTDTQYF
cdr3_nt: TGCAGCGTTGAAGGAAGACTCCACACAGATACGCAGTATTTT
clone_size: -
d_call: -
v_call: TRBV29-1
j_call: TRBJ2-3

cdr3_aa: CASAMYATNEKLFF
cdr3_nt: TGTGCCAGCGCGATGTATGCAACTAATGAAAAACTGTTTTTT
clone_size: once
d_call: -
v_call: TRBV7-2
j_call: TRBJ1-4

cdr3_aa: CASSNGGTNYEQYF
cdr3_nt: TGTGCCAGTAGTAATGGGGGGACAAACTACGAGCAGTACTTC
clone_size: -
d_call: -
v_call: TRBV19
j_call: TRBJ2-7

cdr3_aa: CASSAASGAGTDTQYF
cdr3_nt: TGTGCCAGCAGCGCCGCTTCAGGGGCAGGCACAGATACGCAGTATTTT
clone_size: -
d_call: -
v_call: TRBV25-1
j_call: TRBJ2-3

cdr3_aa: CAISEYRPGEGYEQYF
cdr3_nt: TGTGCCATCAGTGAGTACCGGCCAGGGGAAGGGTACGAGCAGTACTTC
clone_size: -
d_call: -
v_call: TRBV10-3
j_call: TRBJ2-7

cdr3_aa: CASSAGGQGNQPQHF
cdr3_nt: TGTGCCAGCAGCGCGGGGGGACAGGGCAATCAGCCCCAGCATTTT
clone_size: -
d_call: TRBD1
v_call: TRBV9
j_call: TRBJ1-5

cdr3_aa: CASSLPGISEQFF
cdr3_nt: TGCGCCAGCAGCCTCCCGGGGATCAGTGAGCAGTTCTTC
clone_size: -
d_call: -
v_call: TRBV4-1
j_call: TRBJ2-1

cdr3_aa: CASKGQGDQPQHF
cdr3_nt: TGTGCCAGTAAGGGACAGGGGGACCAGCCCCAGCATTTT
clone_size: -
d_call: TRBD1
v_call: TRBV19
j_call: TRBJ1-5

cdr3_aa: CAWNVGTGFSEQYF
cdr3_nt: TGTGCCTGGAACGTAGGGACAGGGTTTTCCGAGCAGTACTTC
clone_size: -
d_call: TRBD1
v_call: TRBV30
j_call: TRBJ2-7

cdr3_aa: CASSKLAGVDEQFF
cdr3_nt: TGTGCCAGCAGCAAACTAGCGGGAGTAGATGAGCAGTTCTTC
clone_size: -
d_call: TRBD2
v_call: TRBV11-1
j_call: TRBJ2-1

cdr3_aa: CASSSQGGNTEAFF
cdr3_nt: TGTGCCAGCAGTTCTCAGGGGGGGAACACTGAAGCTTTCTTT
clone_size: -
d_call: TRBD1
v_call: TRBV12-3/TRBV12-4
j_call: TRBJ1-1

cdr3_aa: CAWSGWVYNEQFF
cdr3_nt: TGTGCCTGGAGTGGTTGGGTCTACAATGAGCAGTTCTTC
clone_size: -
d_call: -
v_call: TRBV30
j_call: TRBJ2-1

cdr3_aa: CSVGHTGGYTF
cdr3_nt: TGCAGCGTGGGACACACGGGCGGCTACACCTTC
clone_size: -
d_call: -
v_call: TRBV29-1
j_call: TRBJ1-2

cdr3_aa: CSAINRGVSTDTQYF
cdr3_nt: TGCAGTGCTATCAACAGGGGTGTCAGCACAGATACGCAGTATTTT
clone_size: -
d_call: TRBD1
v_call: TRBV20-1
j_call: TRBJ2-3

cdr3_aa: CASSVLGAVGTRGELFF
cdr3_nt: TGTGCCAGCAGCGTACTCGGGGCCGTCGGGACCCGCGGGGAGCTGTTTTTT
clone_size: -
d_call: -
v_call: TRBV7-2
j_call: TRBJ2-2

cdr3_aa: CSAGDRSNTEAFF
cdr3_nt: TGCAGCGCCGGTGACAGGTCGAACACTGAAGCTTTCTTT
clone_size: -
d_call: -
v_call: TRBV29-1
j_call: TRBJ1-1